The 12 T cell receptor beta chains in this list originate from one sample, sequenced in a study of shared clonotypes between healthy human individuals. Profiled with immunoSEQ multiplex PCR; TCRdb holds only in-frame clones, not every one. The sample lists 2 million to 2.5 million clones, 80% to 95% occurring once. Source material: naive CD4+ T cells from PBMCs. Regarding subset: CD45RA+ positively selected. The receptors were gathered from a man aged 18-30 years in good health. Some clones in this sample may be carry-over from other donors' samples.

The chain has TRBV5-1 and TRBJ2-7; D tentatively reads TRBD1 or TRBD2 (10 bases each). Germline lookup yields CDR1 SGHRS and CDR2 YFSETQ. The CDR3 sequence is 19 residues long. Trimming removed 4 bases at V and 3 bases at J, with 29 bases between. The CDR3 reads CASSPRDRGGLAGVYEQYF. CDR3 nucleotides: TGCGCCAGCAGCCCCAGGGACAGGGGTGGCCTAGCGGGAGTCTACGAGCAGTACTTC. Based on the CDR3 plus reference TRBV5-1 and TRBJ2-7, the full variable domain is KAGVTQTPRYLIKTRGQQVTLSCSPISGHRSVSWYQQTPGQGLQFLFEYFSETQRNKGNFPGRFSGRQFSNSRSEMNVSTLELGDSALYLCASSPRDRGGLAGVYEQYFGPGTRLTVT.

The J gene is TRBJ2-5, the V gene TRBV30, with a tentative D call TRBD2 (7 bases). The CDR3 spans 14 residues. Germline-derived CDR1 and CDR2 are GTSNPN and SVGIG (reference sequence). V shed 7 bases and J shed 5 bases, with 20 bases lying between them. DNA for the CDR3: TGTGCCTTAGGAGGGGGGGGGAGTCGTGAGACCCAGTACTTC. This encodes CALGGGGSRETQYF.

V gene TRBV15 combines with J gene TRBJ2-7; D call uncertain. This CDR3 has 16 amino acids. Germline V gene data show CDR1 as LNHNV and CDR2 as YYDKDF (reference sequence). Trimming removed 0 bases at V and 5 bases at J, with 17 bases between. The CDR3 nucleotides are TGTGCCACCAGCAGAGAGGTCAGGAACCCATCTAACGAGCAGTACTTC. This codes for CATSREVRNPSNEQYF.

The V and J genes are TRBV10-3 and TRBJ1-2; unclear D gene. V lost 7 bases to trimming and J lost 0 bases, with 12 bases between them. The CDR3 contains 14 residues. CDR1 and CDR2 from the germline V gene are ENHRY and SYGVKD. The CDR3 DNA sequence: TGTGCCATCAAATTACCAGGAGCTAACTATGGCTACACCTTC. Its protein product is CAIKLPGANYGYTF.

This clone was seen once. The CDR3 DNA reads as TGTGCCAGCGGTCCTCTACAGGTTGAGGGGCAGTACTTC. Its protein product is CASGPLQVEGQYF. The chain recombines TRBV2 with TRBJ2-7, with D perhaps being TRBD1 or TRBD2 (5 bases each). The germline V gene has CDR1 SNHLY and CDR2 FYNNEI. The CDR3 spans 13 residues. The V and J ends lost 8 bases and 9 bases respectively, with 20 bases between them.

This sequence joins TRBV9 and TRBJ1-2; 10 nucleotides match TRBD1. Germline lookup yields CDR1 SGDLS and CDR2 YYNGEE. The V segment lost 3 bases and the J segment 5 bases; nucleotides outside the gene matches: 16. The CDR3 sequence is 18 residues long. CDR3 loop: CASSDRRSGQGRFYGYTF. DNA for the CDR3: TGTGCCAGCAGCGACCGTAGATCGGGACAGGGGCGATTTTATGGCTACACCTTC. The full variable domain, rest sourced from reference TRBV9 and TRBJ1-2, is DSGVTQTPKHLITATGQRVTLRCSPRSGDLSVYWYQQSLDQGLQFLIQYYNGEERAKGNILERFSAQQFPDLHSELNLSSLELGDSALYFCASSDRRSGQGRFYGYTFGSGTRLTVV.

This chain links TRBV7-3 with TRBJ1-1; D gene uncertain. Trimming shortened V by 5 bases and J by 8 bases, and 15 bases separated the two germline ends. This CDR3 has 13 residues. In germline, CDR1 is SGHTA, CDR2 FQGTGA. The CDR3 nucleotides read TGTGCCAGCAGCCAAACCCCAGGCAACGAAGCTTTCTTT. It encodes CASSQTPGNEAFF.

Notes on this clone: In the same sample, other DNA sequences code for this CDR3. The chain recombines TRBV5-1 with TRBJ2-2, with D possibly being TRBD1 or TRBD2 (6 bases each). V lost 0 bases, J lost 0 bases, and 9 bases lay in between. The CDR3 is 16 residues long. CDR1 is SGHRS, CDR2 YFSETQ, per germline. For the CDR3, the DNA is TGCGCCAGCAGCTTGGAGGGGGGCCCGAACACCGGGGAGCTGTTTTTT. Its protein is CASSLEGGPNTGELFF. The full variable domain, its missing parts supplied by reference TRBV5-1 and TRBJ2-2, is KAGVTQTPRYLIKTRGQQVTLSCSPISGHRSVSWYQQTPGQGLQFLFEYFSETQRNKGNFPGRFSGRQFSNSRSEMNVSTLELGDSALYLCASSLEGGPNTGELFFGEGSRLTVL.

CDR3 protein: CASTHLAVMNTGELFF. CDR3 nucleotide sequence: TGTGCCAGCACCCATTTGGCTGTGATGAACACCGGGGAGCTGTTTTTT. The chain carries TRBV7-9 and TRBJ2-2; D gene uncertain. This CDR3 has 16 residues. Germline CDR1 is SEHNR and CDR2 is FQNEAQ (reference sequence). V lost 7 bases, J lost 1 base, and 16 bases lay in between.

This chain joins TRBV9 and TRBJ2-1; D not resolved. The CDR3 is 15 residues long. Looked up from germline, CDR1 is SGDLS and CDR2 is YYNGEE. Between the trimmed V and J ends, which lost 0 bases and 6 bases, there was a span of 13 bases. In DNA form, the CDR3 reads TGTGCCAGCAGCGTAGTGGCAACCGCGAGCAATGAGCAGTTCTTC. Translation gives CASSVVATASNEQFF. The entire variable domain, with the rest obtained from reference TRBV9 and TRBJ2-1, is as follows: DSGVTQTPKHLITATGQRVTLRCSPRSGDLSVYWYQQSLDQGLQFLIQYYNGEERAKGNILERFSAQQFPDLHSELNLSSLELGDSALYFCASSVVATASNEQFFGPGTRLTVL.

The V gene is TRBV7-3, the J gene TRBJ2-1; D possibly corresponds to TRBD2 (5 bases). CDR1 is SGHTA and CDR2 is FQGTGA in the germline V gene. The CDR3 is 16 residues long. Deletions cut 5 bases from V and 7 bases from J, with 21 bases between. CDR3 sequence: CASSATKPRARNEQFF. The CDR3 DNA follows: TGTGCCAGCAGCGCTACCAAACCGCGGGCCCGAAATGAGCAGTTCTTC.

The chain employs TRBV29-1 and TRBJ1-2; possible D gene TRBD1, 6 bases. V was clipped by 4 bases and J by 4 bases, with 10 bases between them. CDR3 length: 12 amino acids. Germline V CDR1 and CDR2: SQVTM, ANQGSEA. CDR3 bases: TGCAGCGTTGTACAGGGCTCCTATGGCTACACCTTC. Translated: CSVVQGSYGYTF.